What follows describes a single T cell receptor beta chain. One junction end disagrees with the germline gene, perhaps due to a read error. Then a second PCR, running roughly 7 to 11 cycles, was carried out with a sample-barcoded 5' primer and a J-beta primer mix. Using its own MiXCR run on the 5' RACE reads, TCRdb lists one record per CDR3 protein. The sample lists fewer than 950,000 distinct CDR3 sequences; 35% to 40% were seen once. This record belongs to a study of blood T cells in healthy people across ages. Looked up from germline, CDR1 is SGHTA and CDR2 is FQGNSA. This CDR3 region has 14 residues.

The TCR originated in a young man in good health. The chain carries TRBV7-2 and TRBJ2-1; D is uncertain. What was sequenced was blood. CDR3 sequence: CASSVASFRNEQFF. The CDR3, as DNA: TGTGCCAGCAGCGTAGCCTCTTTTCGCAATGAGCAGTTCTTC. Full variable domain (remainder filled in from reference TRBV7-2 and TRBJ2-1): GAGVSQSPSNKVTEKGKDVELRCDPISGHTALYWYRQSLGQGLEFLIYFQGNSAPDKSGLPSDRFSAERTGGSVSTLTIQRTQQEDSAVYLCASSVASFRNEQFFGPGTRLTVL.